This entry lists 24 T cell receptor beta chains sequenced from one sample in a study of CD8+CD57+ T cells in acquired aplastic anemia. CD8+CD57+ cell expansion, shown by flow cytometry, had occurred in the patients selected for sequencing. Genomic DNA, the template, was used for profiling of the TCR beta VDJ and CDR3. TCRdb fed the reads into MiXCR, producing one record per CDR3 protein. The sample yields 150,000 to 200,000 distinct CDR3 sequences, roughly 50% seen once. The source material was sorted CD4+, CD8+, or CD8+CD57+ T cells (not recorded which) from PBMCs. The origin of the receptors is a human donor with aplastic anemia.

This clonotype came up many times. The CDR3 loop reads CASSYQWRISYNSPLHF. The DNA of the CDR3 is TGTGCCAGCAGTTATCAGTGGCGGATCTCCTATAATTCACCCCTCCACTTT. The J gene is TRBJ1-6, the V gene TRBV6-5; D is unresolved. The CDR3 runs 17 residues. The germline CDR1 and CDR2 sequences are MNHEY and SVGAGI. Deletions cut 3 bases from V and 0 bases from J, with 12 bases between.

As regards this clonotype: Lacking the conserved final phenylalanine or tryptophan, this CDR3 likely reflects a read error. This chain joins TRBV27 and TRBJ2-1, with 9 positions matching TRBD2. In germline, CDR1 is MNHEY, CDR2 SMNVEV (reference sequence). Trimming removed 2 bases from V and 7 bases from J; junction bases left unmatched: 6. The CDR3 covers 15 residues. Here the CDR3 DNA reads TGTGCCAGCAGTTTAGCGATTAGCGGGGGAAATGAGCAGTTCCTC. Its protein product is CASSLAISGGNEQFL.

For this clonotype: The junction departs from germline at one end; a sequencing error may be responsible. The chain uses TRBV7-3 and TRBJ2-3; 12 positions agree with TRBD1. Germline CDR1 and CDR2: SGHTA and FQGTGA. CDR3 length: 16 residues. CDR3 protein: CASSVTGTGGTDMQYF. CDR3 sequence (DNA): TGTGCCAGCAGCGTCACCGGGACAGGGGGCACAGATATGCAGTATTTT.

The rearrangement joins TRBV6-7 to TRBJ2-3, with D hard to call. TRBV6-7 is annotated as an ORF whose role is uncertain. The CDR3 has 14 residues. V was clipped by 6 bases and J by 1 base, with 11 bases between them. CDR3 sequence reads: CASSQGGGTDTQYF. In nucleotides, the CDR3 is TGTGCCAGCAGCCAAGGTGGGGGCACAGATACGCAGTATTTT.

This sequence joins TRBV25-1 and TRBJ2-7, with no clear D. Trimming left V 3 bases short and J 2 bases short, with 11 bases between. The germline V gene has CDR1 MGHDK and CDR2 SYGVNS. The CDR3 extends over 14 amino acids. The CDR3: CASSDYPAPYEQYF. DNA of the CDR3: TGTGCCAGCAGTGACTATCCAGCCCCCTACGAGCAGTACTTC.

This rearrangement joins TRBV19 to TRBJ1-1; D ambiguous. The CDR3 totals 12 residues. Germline CDR1 and CDR2: LNHDA and SQIVND (reference sequence). Trimming took off 7 bases at V and 3 bases at J, with 9 bases between the two ends. The CDR3 region is CASIGRYTEAFF. Written as DNA, the CDR3 is TGTGCCAGTATCGGGCGATACACTGAAGCTTTCTTT. The whole variable domain, remainder taken from reference TRBV19 and TRBJ1-1, is DGGITQSPKYLFRKEGQNVTLSCEQNLNHDAMYWYRQDPGQGLRLIYYSQIVNDFQKGDIAEGYSVSREKKESFPLTVTSAQKNPTAFYLCASIGRYTEAFFGQGTRLTVV.

The table lists this clonotype with many counts. V gene TRBV25-1 combines with J gene TRBJ1-1, with D possibly TRBD1 on 6 matching bases. The CDR3 runs 12 residues. CDR1 and CDR2 (germline): MGHDK, SYGVNS. Between the trimmed V and J ends, which lost 8 bases and 4 bases, there was a span of 11 bases. This chain's CDR3 is CASSGTLTEAFF. In DNA, the CDR3 is TGTGCCAGCTCCGGGACACTCACTGAAGCTTTCTTT. The whole variable domain, filled in from reference TRBV25-1 and TRBJ1-1, reads EADIYQTPRYLVIGTGKKITLECSQTMGHDKMYWYQQDPGMELHLIHYSYGVNSTEKGDLSSESTVSRIRTEHFPLTLESARPSHTSQYLCASSGTLTEAFFGQGTRLTVV.

With regard to this clonotype: A much more abundant neighbour one base away suggests this may be a read error. This chain connects TRBV6-1 to TRBJ1-6; unclear D gene. Germline CDR1 is MNHNS and CDR2 is SASEGT. The CDR3 sequence is 12 residues long. The CDR3 DNA is TGTGCCATCAGTCTTGGGTGGAAAGCCCTCCACTTT. It yields the protein CAISLGWKALHF.

This clonotype was seen only a few times. V usage is TRBV6-1 and J usage is TRBJ1-1; 7 bases align to TRBD1. Germline V gene data show CDR1 as MNHNS and CDR2 as SASEGT. CDR3 length equals 14 residues. The J segment lost 7 bases and the V segment lost 4 bases, leaving 9 bases of the junction unmatched. CDR3 sequence (DNA): TGTGCCAGCAGTGCTATGGACAGGAGAAGTGAAGCTTTCTTT. This gives the protein CASSAMDRRSEAFF.

The chain combines TRBV7-9 with TRBJ2-7, with 9 bases aligning to TRBD1. The germline V gene has CDR1 SEHNR and CDR2 FQNEAQ (reference sequence). The junction had 8 bases not matched to a gene; V was cut back by 5 bases and J by 3 bases. CDR3 length equals 15 residues. The DNA of the CDR3 is TGTGCCAGCAGCCCCCGACAGGGGGGGGGCTACGAGCAGTACTTC. Translating it yields CASSPRQGGGYEQYF.

This rearrangement joins TRBV7-2 to TRBJ1-3; D is unresolved. The CDR3 totals 13 residues. The V gene's germline CDR1 is SGHTA and CDR2 FQGNSA. Trimming left V 6 bases short and J 3 bases short, with 9 bases between. The CDR3 sequence is CASSSAGGNTIYF. DNA for the CDR3: TGTGCCAGCAGTTCTGCAGGTGGAAACACCATATATTTT.

The V and J genes are TRBV4-1 and TRBJ2-5; either TRBD1 or TRBD2 may fit D (5 bases each). V was shortened by 3 bases and J by 4 bases, with 12 bases between the two germline ends. The CDR3 sequence is 14 residues long. CDR1 is MGHRA, CDR2 YSYEKL, per germline. CDR3 in DNA: TGCGCCAGCAGCCAGGACGGGGACGGAGAGACCCAGTACTTC. Its protein product is CASSQDGDGETQYF.

The chain couples TRBV19 to TRBJ2-5; TRBD2 matches at 10 bases. The CDR3 covers 17 residues. The germline CDR1 and CDR2 sequences are LNHDA and SQIVND (reference sequence). Trimming cost V 2 bases and J 7 bases; bases outside gene matches: 13. The CDR3 here is CASSIYSASGSGATQYF. The DNA of the CDR3 is TGTGCCAGTAGTATATATTCGGCTAGCGGGAGCGGGGCGACCCAGTACTTC.

The V call is TRBV5-1, the J call TRBJ1-2; tentatively, D is TRBD1 (6 bases). The CDR3 is made up of 13 amino acids. Germline lookup yields CDR1 SGHRS and CDR2 YFSETQ. Trimming cost V 7 bases and J 4 bases, with 14 bases left between them. This CDR3 reads CASGDKGRYGYTF. The CDR3 DNA is TGCGCCAGCGGGGACAAGGGGCGCTATGGCTACACCTTC.

This rearrangement joins TRBV19 to TRBJ1-2; possible D gene TRBD1, 6 bases. V gave up 6 bases and J gave up 2 bases, with 22 bases separating them. From germline, CDR1 is LNHDA and CDR2 SQIVND (reference sequence). This CDR3 spans 17 amino acids. The CDR3, as DNA: TGTGCCAGTAGCCACCCCCGGGGGCAGGCAAACAACTATGGCTACACCTTC. Translation gives CASSHPRGQANNYGYTF.

On this clonotype itself: This may arise from a read error, as a much more abundant clone is one base away. The J gene is TRBJ2-2, the V gene TRBV19; D is possibly TRBD2 (6 bases). V gave up 3 bases and J gave up 6 bases, with 17 bases separating them. CDR1 is LNHDA, CDR2 SQIVND, per germline (reference sequence). CDR3 size: 16 residues. The CDR3: CASSIFPWEVAGELFF. The CDR3 DNA follows: TGTGCCAGTAGTATCTTCCCGTGGGAGGTAGCCGGGGAGCTGTTTTTT.

This clonotype was picked up a small number of times. V is TRBV15 and J is TRBJ1-1, with 10 bases matching TRBD1. Germline values: CDR1 LNHNV, CDR2 YYDKDF (reference sequence). After removal of 3 bases from V and 10 bases from J, the junction contained 2 bases not matched to a gene. This CDR3 is built from 12 residues. The CDR3 loop is CATSSRDRGAFF. The CDR3 bases are TGTGCCACCAGCAGCCGGGACAGGGGAGCTTTCTTT.

This clonotype was counted many times. The chain uses TRBV7-9 and TRBJ1-1, with unresolved D. The CDR3 is 13 residues long. V lost 3 bases and J 6 bases, leaving 11 bases between the germline ends. Looked up from germline, CDR1 is SEHNR and CDR2 is FQNEAQ (reference sequence). In DNA, the CDR3 is TGTGCCAGCAGCTTGCTCGTTAGGCCTGAAGCTTTCTTT. Protein product: CASSLLVRPEAFF.

The chain has TRBV6-5 and TRBJ2-7, with D possibly being TRBD1 or TRBD2 (6 bases each). The CDR3 spans 13 residues. Germline values: CDR1 MNHEY, CDR2 SVGAGI. V was shortened by 6 bases and J by 6 bases, with 15 bases between the two germline ends. As DNA, the CDR3 is TGTGCCAGCAGCTACCTCGGGGGCAGCGAGCAGTACTTC. Its translation is CASSYLGGSEQYF.

The table lists this clonotype with a few counts. The chain is built from TRBV20-1 and TRBJ2-7, with D possibly being TRBD1 (6 bases). CDR3 size: 13 residues. Trimming cost V 3 bases and J 7 bases, with 16 bases left between them. Germline lookup yields CDR1 DFQATT and CDR2 SNEGSKA (reference sequence). The chain's CDR3 is CSARGHEFLEQYF. The CDR3 region has the DNA TGCAGTGCTAGGGGACACGAATTTTTGGAGCAGTACTTC.

The V gene is TRBV6-5, the J gene TRBJ2-5; D not certain. CDR3 length: 15 residues. V lost 2 bases and J 2 bases, leaving 12 bases between the germline ends. The germline V gene encodes CDR1 MNHEY and CDR2 SVGAGI. CDR3 loop: CASSYTETPQETQYF. The CDR3 nucleotides read TGTGCCAGCAGTTACACTGAAACGCCACAAGAGACCCAGTACTTC.

This clonotype occurred many times. The chain links TRBV9 to TRBJ2-7, with 7 bases matching TRBD1. The V and J ends lost 3 bases and 0 bases, in that order; junction bases with no gene match: 3. CDR3 size: 14 residues. Per germline, CDR1 SGDLS and CDR2 YYNGEE. The CDR3 region is CASSAGTVSYEQYF. The DNA for the CDR3 is TGTGCCAGCAGCGCGGGGACAGTCTCCTACGAGCAGTACTTC.

Ten or more counts support this clonotype. The chain joins TRBV15 to TRBJ2-3; D call uncertain. CDR3 length: 12 residues. Trimming stripped 6 bases from V and 2 bases from J, with 6 bases between. In germline, CDR1 is LNHNV, CDR2 YYDKDF (reference sequence). CDR3 region: CATSRATDTQYF. The CDR3 nucleotides are TGTGCCACCAGTCGGGCCACAGATACGCAGTATTTT.

This clonotype was counted at least ten times. The rearrangement links TRBV2 to TRBJ2-7, with 9 bases lining up with TRBD1. The trim removed 6 bases at V and 4 bases at J, leaving 7 bases unmatched. The CDR3 spans 14 residues. Germline V CDR1 and CDR2: SNHLY, FYNNEI. This CDR3 is CASRPGQGFYEQYF. CDR3 in DNA: TGTGCCAGCAGGCCGGGACAGGGTTTTTACGAGCAGTACTTC.